This T cell receptor (beta chain) emerged from a study of blood T cells in healthy people across ages. At least ten counts were recorded for this clonotype. The antigen is unknown. This CDR3 has 16 residues. Germline CDR1 and CDR2: SGHTA and FQGTGA. Between the trimmed V and J ends, which lost 5 bases and 4 bases, there was a span of 15 bases. Alongside a J-beta primer mix, a sample-barcoded 5' primer served in a second PCR lasting about 6 to 11 cycles. TCRdb re-derived calls from the 5' RACE reads in MiXCR, one entry per CDR3 protein. Here the sample spans hundreds of thousands of distinct CDR3 sequences, around 32% being singletons. Study-level points and caveats: The recorded TCR beta diversity per million T cells decreased in a roughly linear manner with age.

The sequence was obtained from an elderly woman in good health. The genes are TRBV7-3 and TRBJ2-6; D possibly matches TRBD1 or TRBD2 (7 bases each). Sequencing was carried out using blood. The CDR3 DNA reads as TGTGCCAGCAGCGCGCCAGGGGGGGCCGGGGCCAACGTCCTGACTTTC. Its protein is CASSAPGGAGANVLTF.